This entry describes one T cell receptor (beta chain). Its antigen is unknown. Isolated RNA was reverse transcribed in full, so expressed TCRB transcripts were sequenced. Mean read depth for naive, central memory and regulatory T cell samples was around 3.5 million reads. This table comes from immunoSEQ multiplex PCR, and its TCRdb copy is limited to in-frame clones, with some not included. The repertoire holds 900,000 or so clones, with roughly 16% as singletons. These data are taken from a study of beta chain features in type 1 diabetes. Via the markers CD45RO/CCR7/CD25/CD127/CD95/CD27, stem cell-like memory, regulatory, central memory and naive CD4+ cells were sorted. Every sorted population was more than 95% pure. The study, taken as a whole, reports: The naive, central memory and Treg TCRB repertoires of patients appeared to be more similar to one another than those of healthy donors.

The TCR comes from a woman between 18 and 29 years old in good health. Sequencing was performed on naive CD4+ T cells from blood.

CDR3: CSVVKQGRTSGNHEQFF. For the CDR3, the DNA is TGCAGCGTCGTAAAACAAGGACGGACTAGCGGGAATCATGAGCAGTTCTTC. The chain joins TRBV29-1 to TRBJ2-1, with 12 bases fitting TRBD2. The CDR3 covers 17 residues. The V gene end was trimmed by 6 bases and the J gene end by 8 bases; junction bases not matched to a gene: 17. Germline loops: CDR1 SQVTM, CDR2 ANQGSEA.